The 9 T cell receptor beta chains below come from one sample, sequenced in a study of T cells after somatic rescue of genetic block. Libraries were prepared by immunoSEQ multiplex PCR; TCRdb keeps only in-frame clonotypes and omits some of them. This table has 9,000 to 10,000 clones, about 67% appearing once. Sequencing was done on a sample of peripheral blood mononuclear cells (PBMCs). Receptors were obtained from a boy younger than 18.

This rearrangement joins TRBV7-6 to TRBJ2-6; TRBD1 is a possible D gene (5 bases). CDR1 and CDR2 from the germline V gene are SGHVS and FNYEAQ. The length of the CDR3 is 15 residues. V was trimmed by 5 bases and J by 2 bases, leaving 10 bases between them. Here the CDR3 reads CASSPRDPGANVLTF. The CDR3 bases are TGTGCCAGCAGCCCCAGGGATCCTGGGGCCAACGTCCTGACTTTC.

This clone has a single count. The chain recombines TRBV5-5 with TRBJ1-5; maybe TRBD1 (6 bases). CDR3 size: 15 residues. The V gene's germline CDR1 is SGHKS and CDR2 YYEKEE (reference sequence). The V end lost 1 base, the J end lost 5 bases, and 13 bases lay between the germline ends. CDR3 coding DNA: TGTGCCAGCAGCTTGACAGGGCGGAACGATCAGCCCCAGCATTTT. Translated, it gives CASSLTGRNDQPQHF.

The DNA of the CDR3 is TGTGCCAGCAAATCCCCTCCGCGGGAGACCCAGTACTTC. This translates into CASKSPPRETQYF. V gene TRBV28 combines with J gene TRBJ2-5; D ambiguous. CDR3 length: 13 residues. Looked up from germline, CDR1 is MDHEN and CDR2 is SYDVKM. The germline V and J ends were trimmed by 7 bases and 5 bases, with 14 bases remaining between them.

A few counts support this clone. This sequence joins TRBV5-1 and TRBJ2-7; possible D gene TRBD1, 6 bases. The V end lost 0 bases, the J end lost 6 bases, and 10 bases lay between the germline ends. The CDR3 covers 13 residues. The germline V gene encodes CDR1 SGHRS and CDR2 YFSETQ. Here the CDR3 DNA reads TGCGCCAGCAGCTTGGCCGGGACAACCGAGCAGTACTTC. Encoded protein: CASSLAGTTEQYF.

This CDR3 is CSVAVGPHEQYF. The CDR3 DNA follows: TGCAGCGTAGCCGTGGGTCCCCACGAGCAGTACTTC. The chain links TRBV29-1 to TRBJ2-7; D call uncertain. In germline, CDR1 is SQVTM, CDR2 ANQGSEA. V shed 6 bases and J shed 5 bases, with 14 bases lying between them. This CDR3 has 12 amino acids.

The chain uses TRBV27 and TRBJ1-1, with a possible D match to TRBD1 (5 bases). V shed 4 bases and J shed 10 bases, with 19 bases lying between them. The CDR3 is 14 residues long. Looked up from germline, CDR1 is MNHEY and CDR2 is SMNVEV (reference sequence). Here the CDR3 DNA reads TGTGCCAGCAGTTACCCCAGGGCCTCCAAAGGAGCTTTCTTT. Encoded protein: CASSYPRASKGAFF.

J is TRBJ2-2 and V is TRBV5-1; 8 positions agree with TRBD1. Germline V gives CDR1 SGHRS, CDR2 YFSETQ. The CDR3 is 14 amino acids. Germline trimming cut 6 bases from V and 5 bases from J; bases unmatched to any gene: 6. The CDR3 DNA reads as TGCGCCAGCACCCTTGGGGACAGGACCGGGGAGCTGTTTTTT. This sequence encodes CASTLGDRTGELFF.

V usage is TRBV6-6 and J usage is TRBJ1-1; maybe TRBD1 (5 bases). The V end was cut by 0 bases, the J end by 5 bases, with 13 bases between. The CDR3 extends over 15 amino acids. CDR1 is MNHNY, CDR2 SVGAGI, per germline (reference sequence). For the CDR3, the DNA is TGTGCCAGCAGTTACTCCTCGGGGGGACCGACTGAAGCTTTCTTT. This gives the protein CASSYSSGGPTEAFF.

The chain recombines TRBV7-9 with TRBJ1-3; D gene uncertain. Deletions cut 1 base from V and 4 bases from J, with 5 bases between. This CDR3 is built from 13 residues. Germline-derived CDR1 and CDR2 are SEHNR and FQNEAQ (reference sequence). CDR3 in DNA: TGTGCCAGCAGCTTAGGATCCGGAAACACCATATATTTT. Its translation: CASSLGSGNTIYF.